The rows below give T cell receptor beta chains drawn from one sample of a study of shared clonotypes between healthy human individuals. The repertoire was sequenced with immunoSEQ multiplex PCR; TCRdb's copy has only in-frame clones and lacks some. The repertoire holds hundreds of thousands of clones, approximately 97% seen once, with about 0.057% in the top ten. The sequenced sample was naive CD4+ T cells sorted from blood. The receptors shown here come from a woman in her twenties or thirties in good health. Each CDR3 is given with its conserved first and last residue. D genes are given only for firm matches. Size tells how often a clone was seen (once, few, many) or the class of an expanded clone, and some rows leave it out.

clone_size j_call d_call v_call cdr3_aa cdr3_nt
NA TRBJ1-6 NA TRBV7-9 CASSAPPNSPLHF TGTGCCAGCAGCGCCCCACCTAATTCACCCCTCCACTTT
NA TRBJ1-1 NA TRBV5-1 CASSLLGEPSGTEAFF TGCGCCAGCAGCTTGCTTGGGGAGCCCTCGGGCACTGAAGCTTTCTTT
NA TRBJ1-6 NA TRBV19 CASSFTGGASPLHF TGTGCCAGTAGTTTTACAGGAGGGGCTTCACCCCTCCACTTT
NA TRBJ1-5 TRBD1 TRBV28 CAISQGGTEEQPQHF TGTGCCATCTCCCAGGGTGGGACAGAGGAACAGCCCCAGCATTTT
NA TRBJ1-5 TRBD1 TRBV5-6 CASTKTGANQPQHF TGTGCCAGCACCAAGACAGGGGCCAATCAGCCCCAGCATTTT
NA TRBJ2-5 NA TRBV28 CASSLYETQYF TGTGCCAGCAGTTTATATGAGACCCAGTACTTC
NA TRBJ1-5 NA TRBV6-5 CASSYSKESNQPQHF TGTGCCAGCAGTTACTCGAAAGAGAGCAATCAGCCCCAGCATTTT
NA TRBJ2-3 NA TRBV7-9 CASRGGNTDTQYF TGTGCCAGCAGAGGGGGAAACACAGATACGCAGTATTTT
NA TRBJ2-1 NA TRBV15 CATARDHSVDEQFF TGTGCCACTGCCCGGGACCATTCCGTGGATGAGCAGTTCTTC
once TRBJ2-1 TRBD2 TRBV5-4 CASSRLAGGYNEQFF TGTGCCAGCAGCAGACTAGCGGGAGGGTACAATGAGCAGTTCTTC
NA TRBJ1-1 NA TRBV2 CASIRRGEAFF TGTGCCAGCATTCGTCGGGGAGAAGCTTTCTTT
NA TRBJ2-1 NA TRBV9 CASSAFETLSEQFF TGTGCCAGCAGCGCTTTCGAGACATTATCTGAGCAGTTCTTC
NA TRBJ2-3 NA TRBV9 CASSVGVESSTDTQYF TGTGCCAGCAGCGTAGGGGTGGAGTCTAGCACAGATACGCAGTATTTT
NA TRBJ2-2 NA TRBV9 CASSVASAWLPHANTGELFF TGTGCCAGCAGCGTAGCCAGCGCGTGGCTACCACACGCGAACACCGGGGAGCTGTTTTTT
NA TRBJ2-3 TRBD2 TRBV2 CASSEGGTSGSADTQYF TGTGCCAGCAGTGAAGGGGGGACTAGCGGGAGCGCAGATACGCAGTATTTT
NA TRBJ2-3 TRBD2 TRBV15 CATSRGAAGETDTQYF TGTGCCACCAGCAGAGGGGCGGCGGGAGAGACAGATACGCAGTATTTT
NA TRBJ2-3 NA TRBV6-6 CASRVTIGDTQYF TGTGCCAGCAGGGTTACCATAGGAGATACGCAGTATTTT
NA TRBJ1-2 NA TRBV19 CASNRVGGSNYGYTF TGTGCCAGTAACCGAGTGGGGGGATCTAACTATGGCTACACCTTC
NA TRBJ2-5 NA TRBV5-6 CASRKRGFQPFQETQYF TGTGCCAGCAGAAAACGGGGCTTCCAACCCTTTCAAGAGACCCAGTACTTC
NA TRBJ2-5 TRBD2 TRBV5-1 CASSSGLAGGRRETQYF TGCGCCAGCAGCTCGGGACTAGCGGGAGGGCGGCGGGAGACCCAGTACTTC
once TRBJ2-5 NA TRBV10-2 CASSDPNPWRETQYF TGCGCCAGCAGTGATCCAAATCCCTGGAGGGAGACCCAGTACTTC
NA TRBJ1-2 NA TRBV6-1 CASSGSGRNGGYTF TGTGCCAGCAGTGGGAGCGGGAGGAACGGTGGCTACACCTTC
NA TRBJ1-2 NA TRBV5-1 CASSPSSGQLNYGYTF TGCGCCAGCAGCCCCTCGTCGGGCCAGCTCAACTATGGCTACACCTTC
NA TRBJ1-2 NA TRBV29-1 CSVDGQNNYGYTF TGCAGCGTGGATGGACAAAACAACTATGGCTACACCTTC